What follows are 9 T cell receptor beta chains derived from one specimen sequenced in a study of T cells in Graves' hyperthyroidism and ophthalmopathy. Regions amplified from RNA transcripts were the TCR beta CDR3 regions. Researchers ran a first-round RT-PCR on the TCR CDR3 using the HTBI primer set. TCRdb itself ran the multiplex PCR reads through MiXCR, one entry per CDR3 protein. This sample carries about 530,000 distinct CDR3 sequences, under 20% of them seen once, and the ten largest clones take approximately 15%. The sample was blood. The receptors come from a woman younger than 35 with Graves' ophthalmopathy.

There are many counts of this clonotype. The CDR3 DNA is TGTGCCAGCACCGACGGGACGGTGAACACTGAAGCTTTCTTT. This gives the protein CASTDGTVNTEAFF. The chain has TRBV6-1 and TRBJ1-1, with D possibly being TRBD1 (5 bases). V lost 7 bases and J lost 0, with 12 bases in between. Germline V lookup: CDR1 MNHNS, CDR2 SASEGT. The CDR3 has 14 amino acids.

The gene calls are TRBV28 and TRBJ1-1; no definite D call. The CDR3 spans 14 residues. Germline V lookup: CDR1 MDHEN, CDR2 SYDVKM. Trimming removed 6 bases from V and 1 base from J, with 12 bases in between. The CDR3 coding sequence is TGTGCCAGCAGCCCCCCAGGACGGAACACTGAAGCTTTCTTT. The encoded protein is CASSPPGRNTEAFF.

The chain couples TRBV5-5 to TRBJ2-5; D call uncertain. From germline, CDR1 is SGHKS and CDR2 YYEKEE (reference sequence). The germline V and J ends were trimmed by 5 bases and 5 bases, with 13 bases remaining between them. The CDR3 contains 13 residues. In DNA form, the CDR3 reads TGTGCCAGCAGTTTTGACTTGCGCGAGACCCAGTACTTC. Encoded protein: CASSFDLRETQYF.

The chain combines TRBV7-8 with TRBJ1-2, with D maybe TRBD1 (5 bases). There are 13 residues in the CDR3. Germline-derived CDR1 and CDR2 are SGHVS and FQNEAQ. The germline V and J ends were trimmed by 5 bases and 8 bases, with 15 bases remaining between them. The CDR3 is CASSPGRGGGYTF. CDR3 nucleotides: TGTGCCAGCAGCCCGGGGCGCGGCGGGGGCTACACCTTC.

This clonotype was seen many times. The chain employs TRBV2 and TRBJ2-7, with D unresolved. The CDR3 has 14 amino acids. V dropped 6 bases and J dropped 3 bases, with 15 bases sitting between them. Germline V gene sequence: CDR1 SNHLY, CDR2 FYNNEI. In DNA, the CDR3 is TGTGCCAGCAGGGTCAGACAAACGTACTACGAGCAGTACTTC. This translates into CASRVRQTYYEQYF. Together with reference TRBV2 and TRBJ2-7, the CDR3 gives the full variable domain: EPEVTQTPSHQVTQMGQEVILRCVPISNHLYFYWYRQILGQKVEFLVSFYNNEISEKSEIFDDQFSVERPDGSNFTLKIRSTKLEDSAMYFCASRVRQTYYEQYFGPGTRLTVT.

This clonotype was observed at least ten times. The chain combines TRBV12-3 or TRBV12-4 with TRBJ1-5, with D uncertain. The V gene lost 6 bases and the J gene lost 1 base, with 13 bases spanning the gap. This CDR3 is built from 15 residues. The CDR3 DNA reads as TGTGCCAGCAGCCTCATGGACCCAAGCAATCAGCCCCAGCATTTT. It is translated as CASSLMDPSNQPQHF.

This clonotype has a handful of counts. The rearrangement links TRBV7-2 to TRBJ2-3, with 11 positions matching TRBD2. Germline V gene data show CDR1 as SGHTA and CDR2 as FQGNSA. Unmatched junction bases numbered 8, after V lost 3 bases and J lost 6 bases. This CDR3 spans 16 amino acids. This CDR3 is CASSFPLAGGPDTQYF. The CDR3 DNA sequence: TGTGCCAGCAGCTTCCCTTTAGCGGGGGGGCCTGATACGCAGTATTTT.

Ten or more counts support this clonotype. The rearrangement links TRBV28 to TRBJ2-7; the match to TRBD2 covers 9 bases. Looked up from germline, CDR1 is MDHEN and CDR2 is SYDVKM. This CDR3 spans 17 amino acids. Trimming at V came to 3 bases and at J to 7 bases, leaving 16 bases not matched to a gene. This CDR3 is CASSFGESGLALNEQYF. For the CDR3, the DNA is TGTGCCAGCAGTTTTGGCGAATCGGGACTAGCCTTAAATGAGCAGTACTTC.

In its sample, this clonotype was seen many times. This chain links TRBV6-2 or TRBV6-3 with TRBJ2-7; 8 nucleotides match TRBD2. CDR1 is MNHEY, CDR2 SVGEGT, per germline. V dropped 2 bases and J dropped 3; count of bases not matched to a gene: 6. This CDR3 is built from 15 residues. Here the CDR3 DNA reads TGTGCCAGCAGTTACCCACTCAGCGGGGGCTACGAGCAGTACTTC. Its translation: CASSYPLSGGYEQYF.